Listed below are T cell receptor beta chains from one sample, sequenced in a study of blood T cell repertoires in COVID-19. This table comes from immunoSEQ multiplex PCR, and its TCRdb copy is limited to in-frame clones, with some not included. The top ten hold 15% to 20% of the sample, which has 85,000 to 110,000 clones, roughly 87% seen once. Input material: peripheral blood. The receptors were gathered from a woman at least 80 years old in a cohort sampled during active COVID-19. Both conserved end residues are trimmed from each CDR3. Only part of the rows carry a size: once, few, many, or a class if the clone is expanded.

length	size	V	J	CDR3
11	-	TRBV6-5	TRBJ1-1	ASSYGQVGEAF
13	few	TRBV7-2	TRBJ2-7	ASSNSGVSSYEQY
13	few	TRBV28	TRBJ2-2	ASSLGRGWTGELF
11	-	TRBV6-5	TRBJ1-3	ASSDRSGNTIY
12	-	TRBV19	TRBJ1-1	ASSIGQMNTEAF
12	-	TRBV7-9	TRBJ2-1	ASSFATSGNEQF
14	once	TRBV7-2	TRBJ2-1	ASSLIAGVTYNEQF
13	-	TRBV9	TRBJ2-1	ASRSGTGVMNEQF
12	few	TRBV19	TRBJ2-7	ASRTGQGAYEQY
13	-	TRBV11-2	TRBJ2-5	ASSYRLAGAETQY
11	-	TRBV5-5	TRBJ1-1	ASSPRTLTEAF